This TCR beta chain comes out of a study of T cells in Graves' hyperthyroidism and ophthalmopathy. About the study: The initial diagnosis was the point when peripheral blood was collected, ahead of any treatment.

TCR beta CDR3 sequences were amplified from RNA transcripts. During a first-round RT-PCR of the TCR CDR3, the HTBI primer set was used. TCRdb ran MiXCR on the multiplex PCR reads and lists one entry per CDR3 protein. The sample lists 200,000 to 250,000 distinct CDR3 sequences, 15% to 20% occurring once. The germline V and J ends were trimmed by 6 bases and 1 base, with 10 bases remaining between them. The CDR3 runs to 13 residues. The V gene's germline CDR1 is SGHKS and CDR2 YYEKEE (reference sequence). Uncontrolled infection, other autoimmune disease, pregnancy or lactation disqualified patients from enrolment. This clonotype was seen at least ten times.

The sample comprised blood. This TCR came from a man aged 35-49 years with Graves' hyperthyroidism. The chain uses TRBV5-5 and TRBJ1-1; D is possibly TRBD1 (6 bases). In DNA, the CDR3 is TGTGCCAGCACCCGGACAGAGAACACTGAAGCTTTCTTT. Translated: CASTRTENTEAFF.